This TCR beta chain derives from a study of control samples from healthy donors and cancer patients. Assay: immunoSEQ multiplex PCR; the TCRdb copy retains only in-frame clones and omits some. The repertoire includes roughly 80,000 clones, roughly 92% of them detected once, and 5.8% sits in the top ten. Per germline, CDR1 LGHDT and CDR2 YNNKEL (reference sequence). The CDR3 extends over 17 amino acids. The J segment lost 9 bases and the V segment lost 3 bases, leaving 15 bases of the junction unmatched. Sample: blood. The V call is TRBV3-1 (or the pseudogene TRBV3-2), the J call TRBJ2-1; 9 nucleotides match TRBD2. The clonotype comes from a woman aged 55-69 years in good health. The CDR3: CASSQLTSGRRRGEQFF. DNA for the CDR3: TGTGCCAGCAGCCAGTTAACCAGCGGGAGGCGCCGGGGTGAGCAGTTCTTC.